The 12 T cell receptor beta chains reported below all come from one sample, sequenced in a study of blood T cell repertoires in COVID-19. Produced via immunoSEQ multiplex PCR; TCRdb's table is partial and in-frame only. The repertoire holds 300,000 to 400,000 clones, 85% seen once, with 1.5% to 2% in the top ten. What was sequenced was PBMCs or T cells enriched from blood (not recorded which). These receptors all come from a woman aged 30 to 39 who had been exposed to COVID-19.

The genes are TRBV4-3 and TRBJ1-1; D perhaps matches TRBD1 (6 bases). Germline V gene data show CDR1 as LGHNA and CDR2 as YSLEER. V gave up 4 bases and J gave up 5 bases, with 14 bases separating them. The CDR3 spans 14 residues. The CDR3 DNA sequence: TGCGCCAGCAGCCGTGTCGGGGGGCGTACTGAAGCTTTCTTT. Translated: CASSRVGGRTEAFF.

This chain joins TRBV7-9 and TRBJ1-2; TRBD1 agrees at 7 bases. Germline CDR1 reads SEHNR; CDR2 reads FQNEAQ (reference sequence). This CDR3 contains 14 residues. The trim removed 2 bases at V and 4 bases at J, leaving 4 bases unmatched. The CDR3 loop reads CASSLSQGVYGYTF. The DNA for the CDR3 is TGTGCCAGCAGCTTATCCCAGGGGGTCTATGGCTACACCTTC.

At least ten counts were recorded for this clone. J is TRBJ1-3 and V is TRBV30; D call uncertain. V shed 3 bases and J shed 1 base, with 7 bases lying between them. This CDR3 has 13 residues. Germline loops: CDR1 GTSNPN, CDR2 SVGIG (reference sequence). CDR3 in amino acids: CAWSISSGNTIYF. The CDR3 DNA reads TGTGCCTGGAGCATTAGTTCTGGAAACACCATATATTTT. The full variable domain, completed using reference TRBV30 and TRBJ1-3, is SQTIHQWPATLVQPVGSPLSLECTVEGTSNPNLYWYRQAAGRGLQLLFYSVGIGQISSEVPQNLSASRPQDRQFILSSKKLLLSDSGFYLCAWSISSGNTIYFGEGSWLTVV.

This chain uses TRBV6-5 with TRBJ2-7; 7 bases match TRBD2. Losses at the gene ends were 4 bases for V and 2 bases for J; bases not matched to a gene: 8. Looked up from germline, CDR1 is MNHEY and CDR2 is SVGAGI. The CDR3 runs to 15 residues. The CDR3 is CASSSQRGGAYEQYF. CDR3 bases: TGTGCCAGCAGTTCGCAGAGGGGAGGGGCCTACGAGCAGTACTTC.

This chain connects TRBV28 to TRBJ1-1; possibly TRBD1 for D (5 bases). Trimming removed 7 bases at V and 6 bases at J, with 15 bases between. CDR1 is MDHEN, CDR2 SYDVKM, per germline. The CDR3 has 13 residues. The DNA for the CDR3 is TGTGCCAGCATACATAGGGCGGGGGCTGAAGCTTTCTTT. It is translated as CASIHRAGAEAFF.

This clone came up once. The chain's CDR3 is CASSHGFERPQHF. CDR3 DNA sequence: TGCGCCAGCAGCCACGGGTTTGAGAGGCCCCAGCATTTT. The chain joins TRBV4-1 to TRBJ1-5; D is undetermined. The CDR3 is 13 residues long. Trimming stripped 3 bases from V and 9 bases from J, with 12 bases between. Germline V gives CDR1 MGHRA, CDR2 YSYEKL.

The chain joins TRBV7-2 to TRBJ1-5; D is perhaps TRBD1 (5 bases). In germline, CDR1 is SGHTA, CDR2 FQGNSA. The length of the CDR3 is 12 residues. Trimming took 1 base from V and 9 from J, leaving 7 bases between them. The CDR3 region has the DNA TGTGCCAGCAGCTTAGGGGGCGGGCCCCAGCATTTT. Amino acids: CASSLGGGPQHF.

For this clone: Other DNA sequences in the sample encode the same CDR3. The gene calls are TRBV9 and TRBJ2-7; D unresolved. Trimming removed 0 bases at V and 1 base at J, with 5 bases between. Per germline, CDR1 SGDLS and CDR2 YYNGEE. There are 13 residues in the CDR3. The CDR3 protein is CASSVGQSYEQYF. The CDR3 DNA follows: TGTGCCAGCAGCGTAGGGCAGTCCTACGAGCAGTACTTC. Based on the CDR3 plus reference TRBV9 and TRBJ2-7, the full variable domain is DSGVTQTPKHLITATGQRVTLRCSPRSGDLSVYWYQQSLDQGLQFLIQYYNGEERAKGNILERFSAQQFPDLHSELNLSSLELGDSALYFCASSVGQSYEQYFGPGTRLTVT.

The chain is built from TRBV4-1 and TRBJ2-1; 8 bases fit TRBD2. V dropped 3 bases and J dropped 3; count of bases not matched to a gene: 4. Germline CDR1 is MGHRA and CDR2 is YSYEKL. This CDR3 has 15 residues. CDR3 nucleotide sequence: TGCGCCAGCAGCCACCCGAGCGGGAGCTACAATGAGCAGTTCTTC. It translates to CASSHPSGSYNEQFF.

This clone was picked up one time. The gene calls are TRBV18 and TRBJ1-5; the D gene is possibly TRBD1 (5 bases). Per the germline V gene, CDR1 is KGHSH and CDR2 is LQKENI. This CDR3 has 14 amino acids. V lost 2 bases and J lost 7, with 12 bases in between. The CDR3 protein is CASSPNQGRQPQHF. The CDR3 DNA sequence: TGTGCCAGCTCACCAAACCAGGGTCGGCAGCCCCAGCATTTT.

On this clone: The sample carries other DNA sequences with the same CDR3. J is TRBJ2-3 and V is TRBV7-2, with TRBD2 identical over 13 bases. Germline V gene sequence: CDR1 SGHTA, CDR2 FQGNSA. The trim removed 9 bases at V and 3 bases at J, leaving 3 bases unmatched. CDR3 length: 14 residues. The CDR3 protein is CASRTSGGTDTQYF. CDR3 in DNA: TGTGCCAGTAGGACTAGCGGGGGAACAGATACGCAGTATTTT.

The chain employs TRBV30 and TRBJ2-1; 10 bases are a match to TRBD1. Germline V lookup: CDR1 GTSNPN, CDR2 SVGIG (reference sequence). There are 14 residues in the CDR3. The J segment lost 7 bases and the V segment lost 2 bases, leaving 5 bases of the junction unmatched. The CDR3 sequence: CAWSRGQGKNEQFF. DNA for the CDR3: TGTGCCTGGAGTAGGGGACAGGGGAAGAATGAGCAGTTCTTC.